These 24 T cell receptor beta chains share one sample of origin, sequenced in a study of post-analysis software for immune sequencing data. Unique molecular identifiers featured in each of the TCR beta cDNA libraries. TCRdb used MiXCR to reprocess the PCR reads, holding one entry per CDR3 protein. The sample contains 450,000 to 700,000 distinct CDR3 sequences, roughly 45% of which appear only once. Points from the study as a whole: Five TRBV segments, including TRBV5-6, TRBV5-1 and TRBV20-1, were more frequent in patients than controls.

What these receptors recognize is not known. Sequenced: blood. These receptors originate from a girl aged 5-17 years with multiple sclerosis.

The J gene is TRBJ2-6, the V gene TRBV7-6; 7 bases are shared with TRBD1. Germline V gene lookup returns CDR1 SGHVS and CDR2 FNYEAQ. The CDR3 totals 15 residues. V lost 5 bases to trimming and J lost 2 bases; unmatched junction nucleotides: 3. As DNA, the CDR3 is TGTGCCAGCAGCGCAGACAGGGCTGGGGCCAACGTCCTGACTTTC. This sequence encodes CASSADRAGANVLTF.

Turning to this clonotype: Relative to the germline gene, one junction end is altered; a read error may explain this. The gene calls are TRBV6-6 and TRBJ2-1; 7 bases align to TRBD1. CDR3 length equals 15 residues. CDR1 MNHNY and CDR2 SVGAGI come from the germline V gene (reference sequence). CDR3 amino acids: CAGSSPGQTYNEQFF. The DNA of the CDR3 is TGTGCCGGCAGTTCCCCGGGACAGACCTACAATGAGCAGTTCTTC.

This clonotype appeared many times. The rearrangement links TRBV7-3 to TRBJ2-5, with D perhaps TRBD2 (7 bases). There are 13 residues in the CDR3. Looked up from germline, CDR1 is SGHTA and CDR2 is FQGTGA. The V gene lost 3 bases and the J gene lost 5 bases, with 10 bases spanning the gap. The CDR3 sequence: CASSFRGGETQYF. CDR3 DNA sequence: TGTGCCAGCAGCTTCAGGGGAGGGGAGACCCAGTACTTC.

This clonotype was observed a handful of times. The CDR3 DNA sequence: TGCGCCAGCAGCTCCCGACAGGGGGCATCCCCTAACTATGGCTACACCTTC. The encoded protein is CASSSRQGASPNYGYTF. The chain has TRBV5-1 and TRBJ1-2, with TRBD1 matching 10 bases. Germline V gene lookup returns CDR1 SGHRS and CDR2 YFSETQ. This CDR3 comprises 17 residues. V lost 3 bases, J lost 0 bases, and 8 bases stayed unmatched. Drawing the rest from reference TRBV5-1 and TRBJ1-2, the complete variable domain is KAGVTQTPRYLIKTRGQQVTLSCSPISGHRSVSWYQQTPGQGLQFLFEYFSETQRNKGNFPGRFSGRQFSNSRSEMNVSTLELGDSALYLCASSSRQGASPNYGYTFGSGTRLTVV.

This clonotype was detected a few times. The CDR3 is CASSPPSGLAGWETQYF. The CDR3 nucleotides are TGTGCCAGCAGCCCACCTTCGGGACTAGCGGGTTGGGAGACCCAGTACTTC. The V and J genes are TRBV12-3 or TRBV12-4 and TRBJ2-5, with TRBD2 matching over 12 bases. With 6 bases clipped from V and 5 bases from J, the junction kept 13 bases outside the gene matches. The CDR3 extends over 17 amino acids.

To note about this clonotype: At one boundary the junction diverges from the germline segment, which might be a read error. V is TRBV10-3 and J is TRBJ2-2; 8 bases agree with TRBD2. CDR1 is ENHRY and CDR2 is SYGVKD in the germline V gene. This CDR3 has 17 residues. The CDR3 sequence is CTISEPRTSRVPGELFF. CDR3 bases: TGTACCATCAGTGAGCCAAGGACTAGCAGAGTCCCCGGGGAGCTGTTTTTT.

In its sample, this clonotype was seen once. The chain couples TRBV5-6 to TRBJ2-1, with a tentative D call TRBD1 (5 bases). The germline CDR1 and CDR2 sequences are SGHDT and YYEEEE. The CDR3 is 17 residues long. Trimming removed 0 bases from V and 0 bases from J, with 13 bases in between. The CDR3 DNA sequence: TGTGCCAGCAGCTTGGGGAGCGACAGAATCTCCTACAATGAGCAGTTCTTC. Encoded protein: CASSLGSDRISYNEQFF.

The CDR3 loop is CASSELAGASYNEQFF. The CDR3 coding sequence is TGCGCCAGCAGTGAGCTAGCGGGGGCCAGCTACAATGAGCAGTTCTTC. This chain uses TRBV10-2 with TRBJ2-1; 10 nucleotides line up with TRBD2. The CDR3 totals 16 residues. The germline gives CDR1 WSHSY, CDR2 SAAADI. V gave up 2 bases and J gave up 3 bases; unmatched junction bases: 4.

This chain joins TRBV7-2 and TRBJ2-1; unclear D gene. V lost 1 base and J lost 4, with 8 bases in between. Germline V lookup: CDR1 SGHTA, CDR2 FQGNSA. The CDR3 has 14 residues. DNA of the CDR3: TGTGCCAGCAGCTTAGAACCGTCTTACAATGAGCAGTTCTTC. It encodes CASSLEPSYNEQFF.

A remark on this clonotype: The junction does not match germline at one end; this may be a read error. The CDR3 region is CASSLLGQFSHEQYF. The CDR3 DNA follows: TGCGCCAGCAGCCTCCTGGGACAGTTCTCCCACGAGCAGTACTTC. This chain joins TRBV4-1 and TRBJ2-7, with TRBD1 matching 7 bases. CDR3 length: 15 residues. Per the germline V gene, CDR1 is MGHRA and CDR2 is YSYEKL.

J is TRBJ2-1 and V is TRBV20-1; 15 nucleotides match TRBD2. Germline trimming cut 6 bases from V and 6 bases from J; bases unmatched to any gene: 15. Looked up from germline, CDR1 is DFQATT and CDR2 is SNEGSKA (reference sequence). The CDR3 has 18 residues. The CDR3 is CSAPPGGLAGGPGNEQFF. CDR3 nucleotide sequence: TGCAGTGCCCCCCCTGGGGGACTAGCGGGAGGCCCTGGCAATGAGCAGTTCTTC.

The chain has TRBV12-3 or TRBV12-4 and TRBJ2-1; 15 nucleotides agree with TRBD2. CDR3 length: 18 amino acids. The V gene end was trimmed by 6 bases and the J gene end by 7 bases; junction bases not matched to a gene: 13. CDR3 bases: TGTGCCAGCAGCCCTGGGACTAGCGGGAGGTCCCCTTGGAATGAGCAGTTCTTC. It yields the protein CASSPGTSGRSPWNEQFF.

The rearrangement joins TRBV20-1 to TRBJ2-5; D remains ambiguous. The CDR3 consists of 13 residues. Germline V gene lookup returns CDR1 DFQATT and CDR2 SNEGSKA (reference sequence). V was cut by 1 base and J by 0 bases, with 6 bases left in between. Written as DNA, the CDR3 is TGCAGTGCTAGAGGTGGATACCAAGAGACCCAGTACTTC. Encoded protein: CSARGGYQETQYF.

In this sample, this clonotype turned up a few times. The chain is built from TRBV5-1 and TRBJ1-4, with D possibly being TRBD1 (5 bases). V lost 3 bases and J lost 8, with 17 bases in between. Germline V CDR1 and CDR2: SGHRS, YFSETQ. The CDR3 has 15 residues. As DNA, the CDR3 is TGCGCCAGCAGCTATTTCGGGACCGAGGGCGAAAAACTGTTTTTT. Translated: CASSYFGTEGEKLFF.

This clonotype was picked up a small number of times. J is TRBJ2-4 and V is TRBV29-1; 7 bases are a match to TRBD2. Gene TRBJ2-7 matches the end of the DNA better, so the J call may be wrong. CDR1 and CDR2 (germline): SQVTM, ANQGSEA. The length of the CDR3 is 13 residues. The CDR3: CSVEGGGAYEQYF. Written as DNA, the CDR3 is TGCAGCGTTGAAGGTGGGGGGGCCTACGAGCAGTACTTC.

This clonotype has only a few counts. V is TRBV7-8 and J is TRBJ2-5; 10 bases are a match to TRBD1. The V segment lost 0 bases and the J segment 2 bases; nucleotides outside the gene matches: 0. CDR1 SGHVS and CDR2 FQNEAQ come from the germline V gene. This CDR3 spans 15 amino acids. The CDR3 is CASSLAGQGQETQYF. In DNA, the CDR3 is TGTGCCAGCAGCTTAGCGGGACAGGGGCAAGAGACCCAGTACTTC. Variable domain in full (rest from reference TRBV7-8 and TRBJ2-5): GAGVSQSPRYKVAKRGQDVALRCDPISGHVSLFWYQQALGQGPEFLTYFQNEAQLDKSGLPSDRFFAERPEGSVSTLKIQRTQQEDSAVYLCASSLAGQGQETQYFGPGTRLLVL.

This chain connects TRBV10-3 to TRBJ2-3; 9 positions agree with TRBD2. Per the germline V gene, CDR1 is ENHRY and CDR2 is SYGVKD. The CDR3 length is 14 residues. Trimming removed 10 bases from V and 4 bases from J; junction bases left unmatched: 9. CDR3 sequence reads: CATTIAGVADTQYF. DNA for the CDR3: TGTGCCACCACTATAGCGGGAGTGGCAGATACGCAGTATTTT.

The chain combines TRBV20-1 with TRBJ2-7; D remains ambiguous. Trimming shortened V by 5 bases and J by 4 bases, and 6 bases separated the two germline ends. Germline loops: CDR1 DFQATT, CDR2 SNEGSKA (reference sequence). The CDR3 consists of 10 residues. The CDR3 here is CSAGQYEQYF. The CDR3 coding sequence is TGCAGTGCTGGCCAGTACGAGCAGTACTTC.

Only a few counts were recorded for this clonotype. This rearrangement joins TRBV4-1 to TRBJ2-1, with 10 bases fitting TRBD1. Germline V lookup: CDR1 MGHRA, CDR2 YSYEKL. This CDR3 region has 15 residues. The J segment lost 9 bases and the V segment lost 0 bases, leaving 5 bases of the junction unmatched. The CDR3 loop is CASSQEPTGGTEQFF. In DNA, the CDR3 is TGCGCCAGCAGCCAAGAGCCGACAGGGGGCACTGAGCAGTTCTTC.

CDR3 in amino acids: CASSLEELHRSISYNEQFF. The CDR3 region has the DNA TGCGCCAGCAGCCTTGAGGAACTGCACAGGAGTATATCCTACAATGAGCAGTTCTTC. The J gene is TRBJ2-1, the V gene TRBV5-1, with D perhaps matching TRBD1 (5 bases). The V gene's germline CDR1 is SGHRS and CDR2 YFSETQ. The length of the CDR3 is 19 residues. Trimming removed 4 bases from V and 1 base from J, with 24 bases in between.

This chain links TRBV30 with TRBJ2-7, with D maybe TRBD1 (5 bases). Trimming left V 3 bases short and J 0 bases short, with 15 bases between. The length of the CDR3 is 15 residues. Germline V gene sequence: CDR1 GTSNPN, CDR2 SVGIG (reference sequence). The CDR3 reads CAWSAAQGLSYEQYF. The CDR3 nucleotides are TGTGCCTGGAGCGCAGCCCAGGGCCTCTCCTACGAGCAGTACTTC.

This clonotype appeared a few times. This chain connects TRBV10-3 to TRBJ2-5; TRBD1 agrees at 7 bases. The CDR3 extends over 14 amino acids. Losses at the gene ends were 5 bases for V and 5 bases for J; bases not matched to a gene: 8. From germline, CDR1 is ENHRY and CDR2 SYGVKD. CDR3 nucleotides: TGTGCCATCAGTCCTTACCCCAGGGGGGAGACCCAGTACTTC. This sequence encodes CAISPYPRGETQYF.

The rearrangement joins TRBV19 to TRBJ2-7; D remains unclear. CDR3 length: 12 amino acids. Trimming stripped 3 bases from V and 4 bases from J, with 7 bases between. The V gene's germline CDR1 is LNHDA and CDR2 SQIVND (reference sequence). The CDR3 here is CASSIREYEQYF. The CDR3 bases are TGTGCCAGTAGTATTAGAGAGTACGAGCAGTACTTC.

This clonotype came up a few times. The CDR3, as DNA: TGCGCCAGCAGCCAAATAGCGGGGGAGACCCAGTACTTC. Residues: CASSQIAGETQYF. The chain uses TRBV4-1 and TRBJ2-5, with TRBD2 matching over 8 bases. The germline V gene encodes CDR1 MGHRA and CDR2 YSYEKL. The CDR3 loop spans 13 amino acids. The J segment lost 5 bases and the V segment lost 2 bases, leaving 1 base of the junction unmatched.